Sequencing of this T cell receptor beta chain was carried out in a study of blood T cell repertoires in COVID-19. The overall study: Collection of acute and convalescent COVID-19 samples took place in the United States, Italy and Spain. PBMCs, B-cell-depleted T cells, or T cells provided the cDNA or gDNA that made up the material.

Authors' methods: Estimates of nucleated cell counts were drawn from the amplification of reference gene primers. Generated by immunoSEQ multiplex PCR, the TCRdb table keeps only in-frame clones and is missing some. The V and J calls and clone size come from that table; D and trimming were worked out from the DNA. The sample consists of 350,000 to 450,000 clones, roughly 85% of them appearing once. Sequencing input: peripheral blood. The sequence came from a young woman with acute or convalescent COVID-19.

The CDR3 reads CASSLGTGEVYEQYF. As DNA, the CDR3 is TGTGCCAGCAGCCTCGGGACAGGTGAAGTCTACGAGCAGTACTTC. This chain connects TRBV5-8 to TRBJ2-7; 8 bases agree with TRBD1. This CDR3 comprises 15 residues. Trimming took 4 bases from V and 3 from J; bases not matched to a gene: 9. Germline V gene sequence: CDR1 SGHTS, CDR2 YDEGEE.